Below are 11 T cell receptor beta chains sequenced from a single sample in a study of T cell changes during pregnancy in multiple sclerosis. Sequenced by immunoSEQ multiplex PCR; TCRdb stores in-frame clones only, minus some. The sample lists 35,000 to 40,000 clones; 90% to 95% were seen once. Material: CD8+ T cells from peripheral blood mononuclear cells, obtained in the second trimester of pregnancy. Every receptor here comes from a female donor with multiple sclerosis, enrolled in a pregnancy study.

V and J are TRBV27 and TRBJ2-1; 8 nucleotides align to TRBD1. CDR1 is MNHEY, CDR2 SMNVEV, per germline (reference sequence). J was trimmed by 7 bases and V by 5 bases; bases with no gene match: 16. This CDR3 region has 17 residues. The CDR3 DNA reads as TGTGCCAGCAGTCCCAAAACAGGGGGACCCCTGAGGAATGAGCAGTTCTTC. Translating gives CASSPKTGGPLRNEQFF.

Here the CDR3 reads CSVGEGGSQSAEAFF. CDR3 nucleotide sequence: TGCAGCGTTGGGGAGGGTGGGTCTCAAAGTGCTGAAGCTTTCTTT. This chain connects TRBV29-1 to TRBJ1-1, with no clear D. The CDR3 runs 15 residues. The germline CDR1 and CDR2 sequences are SQVTM and ANQGSEA. The V gene lost 4 bases and the J gene lost 6 bases, with 21 bases spanning the gap.

This clone has only one observation. The V and J genes are TRBV27 and TRBJ1-2, with D maybe TRBD1 (5 bases). This CDR3 region has 15 residues. V was trimmed by 2 bases and J by 1 base, leaving 11 bases between them. CDR1 is MNHEY, CDR2 SMNVEV, per germline (reference sequence). The chain's CDR3 is CASSLGAGSNYGYTF. The CDR3 DNA reads as TGTGCCAGCAGTTTAGGGGCAGGCAGTAACTATGGCTACACCTTC.

CDR3 coding DNA: TGTGCCAGCAGCTCGGGACAGGGCCTAACCTACGAGCAGTACTTC. Translating it yields CASSSGQGLTYEQYF. This rearrangement joins TRBV7-9 to TRBJ2-7; TRBD1 aligns across 9 bases. The V segment lost 4 bases and the J segment 2 bases; nucleotides outside the gene matches: 6. CDR1 and CDR2 from the germline V gene are SEHNR and FQNEAQ (reference sequence). The CDR3 sequence is 15 residues long. The full variable domain, in which reference TRBV7-9 and TRBJ2-7 provide the parts outside the CDR3, is DTGVSQNPRHKITKRGQNVTFRCDPISEHNRLYWYRQTLGQGPEFLTYFQNEAQLEKSRLLSDRFSAERPKGSFSTLEIQRTEQGDSAMYLCASSSGQGLTYEQYFGPGTRLTVT.

Judged by abundance, this clone is medium-sized (0.01 to 0.1%). The chain couples TRBV6-4 to TRBJ2-1; 8 bases map to TRBD2. The CDR3 covers 15 residues. The germline CDR1 and CDR2 sequences are MRHNA and SNTAGT. The V and J ends lost 2 bases and 5 bases, in that order; junction bases with no gene match: 5. The chain's CDR3 is CASSDATSGNNEQFF. As DNA, the CDR3 is TGTGCCAGCAGTGACGCCACTAGCGGAAACAATGAGCAGTTCTTC.

The V call is TRBV6-5, the J call TRBJ1-2; a possible D gene is TRBD1 (6 bases). Germline lookup yields CDR1 MNHEY and CDR2 SVGAGI. The CDR3 has 14 amino acids. V dropped 5 bases and J dropped 7 bases, with 17 bases sitting between them. The DNA of the CDR3 is TGTGCCAGCAGTGAACAGGGAGGGCGGGGTGGCTACACCTTC. Translated, it gives CASSEQGGRGGYTF.

The V gene is TRBV5-1, the J gene TRBJ2-1; 9 bases map to TRBD1. This CDR3 contains 16 residues. The germline gives CDR1 SGHRS, CDR2 YFSETQ. V lost 4 bases, J lost 7 bases, and 12 bases stayed unmatched. CDR3 in DNA: TGCGCCAGCAGCCTGGCCGGGACAGGGTTCGGTAATGAGCAGTTCTTC. This gives the protein CASSLAGTGFGNEQFF.

About this clone itself: Other DNA sequences in this specimen translate into the identical CDR3. The chain links TRBV6-1 to TRBJ1-6; D is unclear. This CDR3 is built from 14 residues. Between the trimmed V and J ends, which lost 4 bases and 7 bases, there was a span of 11 bases. CDR1 is MNHNS and CDR2 is SASEGT in the germline V gene. The CDR3 spells CASSVAPENSPLHF. The CDR3 bases are TGTGCCAGCAGTGTTGCGCCGGAGAATTCACCCCTCCACTTT.

The chain has TRBV11-1 and TRBJ2-1; 10 bases map to TRBD2. The CDR3 sequence is 15 residues long. V shed 5 bases and J 7 bases; nucleotides not matched to a gene: 8. Germline CDR1 reads SGHAT; CDR2 reads FQDESV (reference sequence). The CDR3 DNA reads TGTGCCAGCAGCCGGGATAGCGGGGGGAGAAATGAGCAGTTCTTC. As protein: CASSRDSGGRNEQFF.

The chain combines TRBV11-2 with TRBJ2-2; tentatively, D is TRBD1 (7 bases). The CDR3 is 18 amino acids. V lost 4 bases, J lost 1 base, and 19 bases lay in between. Germline V lookup: CDR1 SGHAT, CDR2 FQNNGV. The CDR3 nucleotides read TGTGCCAGCAGCTCGCGAGCAGGGGGGACCAAGAACACCGGGGAGCTGTTTTTT. This sequence encodes CASSSRAGGTKNTGELFF.

The count of this clone is one. The chain links TRBV4-3 to TRBJ2-3; unclear D gene. Trimming removed 5 bases at V and 5 bases at J, with 5 bases between. The CDR3 is made up of 11 amino acids. Germline V lookup: CDR1 LGHNA, CDR2 YSLEER. The DNA for the CDR3 is TGCGCCAGCAGCAACAGAGATACGCAGTATTTT. It is translated as CASSNRDTQYF.